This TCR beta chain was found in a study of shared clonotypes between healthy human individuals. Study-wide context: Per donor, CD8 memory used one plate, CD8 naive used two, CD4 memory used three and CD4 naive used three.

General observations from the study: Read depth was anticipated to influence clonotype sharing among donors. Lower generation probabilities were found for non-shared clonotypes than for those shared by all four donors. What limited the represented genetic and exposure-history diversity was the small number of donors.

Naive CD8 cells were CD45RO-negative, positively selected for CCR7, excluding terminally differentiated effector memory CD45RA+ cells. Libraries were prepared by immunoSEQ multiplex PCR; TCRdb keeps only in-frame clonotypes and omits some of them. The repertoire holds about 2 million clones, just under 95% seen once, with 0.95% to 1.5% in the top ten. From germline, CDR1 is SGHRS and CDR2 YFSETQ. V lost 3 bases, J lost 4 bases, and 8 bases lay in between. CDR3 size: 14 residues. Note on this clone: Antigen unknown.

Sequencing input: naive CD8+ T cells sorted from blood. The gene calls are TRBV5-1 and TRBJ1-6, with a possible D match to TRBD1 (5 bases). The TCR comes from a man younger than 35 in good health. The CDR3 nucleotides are TGCGCCAGCAGCTCGGACACGTATAATTCACCCCTCCACTTT. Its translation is CASSSDTYNSPLHF.